This T cell receptor beta chain was sequenced in a study of shared clonotypes between healthy human individuals. General study points: Estimated clonotype richness was generally higher in naive than memory subsets.

The CDR3 has 15 residues. Germline V CDR1 and CDR2: MGHRA, YSYEKL. V lost 4 bases, J lost 4 bases, and 8 bases stayed unmatched. The assay was immunoSEQ multiplex PCR, and TCRdb's table has in-frame clones only and misses some. The sample consists of about 960,000 clones, more than 75% of them appearing once. Turning to this clone: Its matching antigen is unknown.

The receptor comes from a man younger than 35 in good health. This chain uses TRBV4-1 with TRBJ2-7, with 9 bases fitting TRBD1. Sequencing used memory CD4+ T cells sorted from blood. Subset: CD45RA-negative fraction. CDR3 amino acids: CASSRYWDREYEQYF. As DNA, the CDR3 is TGCGCCAGCAGCCGATACTGGGACAGGGAGTACGAGCAGTACTTC.